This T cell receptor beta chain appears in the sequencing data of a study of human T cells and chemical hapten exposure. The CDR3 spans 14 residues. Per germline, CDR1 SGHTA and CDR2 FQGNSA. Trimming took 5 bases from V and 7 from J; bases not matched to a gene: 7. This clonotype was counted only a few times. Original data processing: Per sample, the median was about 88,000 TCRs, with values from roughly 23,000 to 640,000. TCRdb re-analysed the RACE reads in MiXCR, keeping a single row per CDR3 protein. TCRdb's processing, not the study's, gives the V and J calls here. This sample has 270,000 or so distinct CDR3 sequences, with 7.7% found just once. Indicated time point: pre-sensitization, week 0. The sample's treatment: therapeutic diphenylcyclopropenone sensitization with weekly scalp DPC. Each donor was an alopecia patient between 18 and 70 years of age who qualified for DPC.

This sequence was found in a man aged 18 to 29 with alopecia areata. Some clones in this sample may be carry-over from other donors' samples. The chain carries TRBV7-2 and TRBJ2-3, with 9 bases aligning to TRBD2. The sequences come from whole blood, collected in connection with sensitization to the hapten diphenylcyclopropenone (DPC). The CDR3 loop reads CASSPAAGGNTQYF. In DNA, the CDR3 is TGTGCCAGCAGCCCCGCAGCGGGGGGTAATACGCAGTATTTT.